A single sample is the source of the 5 T cell receptor beta chains below, sequenced in a study of shared clonotypes between healthy human individuals. CD45RO-negative CD8 cells positively selected for CCR7 made up the naive population, which excluded terminally differentiated effector memory CD45RA+ cells. TCRdb's copy holds only in-frame clones and misses some; the assay was immunoSEQ multiplex PCR. The data show 750,000 to 1,000,000 clones, almost 95% seen once. Sequenced sample: naive CD8+ T cells sorted from blood. The receptor set was obtained from a man aged 25-45 years in good health.

CDR3 protein: CASSTGAGIQYF. The CDR3 coding sequence is TGTGCCAGCAGCACAGGGGCTGGCATTCAGTACTTC. This chain connects TRBV7-9 to TRBJ2-4, with 7 bases lining up with TRBD1. CDR1 is SEHNR, CDR2 FQNEAQ, per germline (reference sequence). The CDR3 extends over 12 amino acids. With V trimmed by 5 bases and J by 9 bases, 4 bases remained unmatched.

CDR3 DNA: TGTGCCAGCAGCTCAGAGTACAGGGATACGCAGTATTTT. This gives the protein CASSSEYRDTQYF. This chain links TRBV7-2 with TRBJ2-3; D is possibly TRBD1 (5 bases). The V end lost 4 bases, the J end lost 6 bases, and 11 bases lay between the germline ends. Germline CDR1 is SGHTA and CDR2 is FQGNSA. CDR3 length: 13 amino acids.

This sequence joins TRBV10-2 and TRBJ2-7; D tentatively fits TRBD1 or TRBD2 (6 bases each). V shed 8 bases and J shed 0 bases, with 17 bases lying between them. CDR3 size: 15 residues. Germline V gene lookup returns CDR1 WSHSY and CDR2 SAAADI. CDR3 coding DNA: TGCGCCAGCCTATTCGGGGCGGGACACTCCTACGAGCAGTACTTC. It encodes CASLFGAGHSYEQYF.

V is TRBV7-9 and J is TRBJ2-5; 8 nucleotides align to TRBD1. V lost 1 base to trimming and J lost 6 bases; unmatched junction nucleotides: 4. Germline CDR1 SEHNR, CDR2 FQNEAQ (reference sequence). This CDR3 comprises 14 residues. CDR3 nucleotide sequence: TGTGCCAGCAGCTTAGGACAGGGGAAGCAGACCCAGTACTTC. Amino acids: CASSLGQGKQTQYF.

In its sample, this clone was seen once. The V and J genes are TRBV7-8 and TRBJ2-3; D gene ambiguous. Trimming took off 0 bases at V and 14 bases at J, with 21 bases between the two ends. Germline V CDR1 and CDR2: SGHVS, FQNEAQ. CDR3 length: 15 amino acids. The CDR3 nucleotides are TGTGCCAGCAGCTTAGCAGAAATTAGCACAGATAAGGTGTATTTT. Amino acid sequence: CASSLAEISTDKVYF.